The present T cell receptor beta chain was sequenced within a study of blood T cell repertoires in COVID-19. The overall study: T cells, B-cell-depleted T cells, or PBMCs provided the cDNA or gDNA that served as material.

The CDR3 covers 15 residues. Germline V gene data show CDR1 as SGHTA and CDR2 as FQGNSA. Trimming removed 1 base at V and 1 base at J, with 5 bases between. Here immunoSEQ multiplex PCR was the method, and the copy in TCRdb shows in-frame clones only, minus some. The data show 180,000 or so clones, with approximately 83% seen just once and roughly 11% held by the top ten. The chain is built from TRBV7-2 and TRBJ1-6; D is uncertain. This TCR was recovered from a human donor with active or convalescent COVID-19. The donor label of this sample is uncertain. Sequenced sample: peripheral blood. CDR3 coding DNA: TGTGCCAGCAGCTTAGGAGGGTCCTATAATTCACCCCTCCACTTT. This sequence encodes CASSLGGSYNSPLHF.